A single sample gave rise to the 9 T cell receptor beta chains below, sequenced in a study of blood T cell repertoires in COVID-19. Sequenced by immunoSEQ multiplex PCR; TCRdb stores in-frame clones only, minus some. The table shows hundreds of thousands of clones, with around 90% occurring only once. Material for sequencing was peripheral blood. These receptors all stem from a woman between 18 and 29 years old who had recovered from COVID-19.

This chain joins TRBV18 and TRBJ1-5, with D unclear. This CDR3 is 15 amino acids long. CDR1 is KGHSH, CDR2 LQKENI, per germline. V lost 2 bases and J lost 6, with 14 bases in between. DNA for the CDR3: TGTGCCAGCTCACCAGGGCCCTATGGAATTCAGCCCCAGCATTTT. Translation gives CASSPGPYGIQPQHF.

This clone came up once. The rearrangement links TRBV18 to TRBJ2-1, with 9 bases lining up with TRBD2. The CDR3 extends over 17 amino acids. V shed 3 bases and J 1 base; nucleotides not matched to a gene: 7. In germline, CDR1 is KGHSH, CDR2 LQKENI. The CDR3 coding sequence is TGTGCCAGCTCACCTTCCACTAGCGGGTTTTCCTACAATGAGCAGTTCTTC. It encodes CASSPSTSGFSYNEQFF.

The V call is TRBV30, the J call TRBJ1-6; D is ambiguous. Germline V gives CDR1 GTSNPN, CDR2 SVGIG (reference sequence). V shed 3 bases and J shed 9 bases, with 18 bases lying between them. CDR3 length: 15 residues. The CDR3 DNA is TGTGCCTGGAGACCCCCCCCTCCTCTGAGTTCACCCCTCCACTTT. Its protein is CAWRPPPPLSSPLHF.

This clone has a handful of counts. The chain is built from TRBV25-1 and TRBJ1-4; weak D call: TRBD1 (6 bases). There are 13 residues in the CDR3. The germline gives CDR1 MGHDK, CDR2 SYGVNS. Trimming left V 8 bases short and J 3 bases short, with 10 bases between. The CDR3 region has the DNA TGTGCCAGCGGAGGACAGTCTAATGAAAAACTGTTTTTT. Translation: CASGGQSNEKLFF.

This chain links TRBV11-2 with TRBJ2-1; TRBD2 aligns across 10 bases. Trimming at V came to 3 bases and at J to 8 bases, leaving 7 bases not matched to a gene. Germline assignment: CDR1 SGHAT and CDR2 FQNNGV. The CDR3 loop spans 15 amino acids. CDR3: CASSFSSGSVDEQFF. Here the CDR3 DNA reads TGTGCCAGCAGCTTTTCTAGCGGGAGCGTCGATGAGCAGTTCTTC. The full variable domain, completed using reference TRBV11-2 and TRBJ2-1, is EAGVAQSPRYKIIEKRQSVAFWCNPISGHATLYWYQQILGQGPKLLIQFQNNGVVDDSQLPKDRFSAERLKGVDSTLKIQPAKLEDSAVYLCASSFSSGSVDEQFFGPGTRLTVL.

CDR3 sequence: CASSRPGLAGYEQFF. In nucleotides, the CDR3 is TGTGCCAGCAGCCGTCCGGGACTAGCGGGATATGAGCAGTTCTTC. V usage is TRBV5-6 and J usage is TRBJ2-1, with 13 bases aligning to TRBD2. This CDR3 has 15 residues. CDR1 is SGHDT and CDR2 is YYEEEE in the germline V gene. V lost 4 bases and J lost 8; bases outside the gene matches: 6.

CDR3 sequence: CASRTGSLSYNEQFF. The CDR3 DNA reads as TGCGCCAGCAGGACAGGAAGCCTTTCCTACAATGAGCAGTTCTTC. The J gene is TRBJ2-1, the V gene TRBV4-1, with a possible D match to TRBD1 (6 bases). Trimming pared 6 bases from V and 1 base from J, leaving 13 bases between. The CDR3 extends over 15 amino acids. The V gene's germline CDR1 is MGHRA and CDR2 YSYEKL.

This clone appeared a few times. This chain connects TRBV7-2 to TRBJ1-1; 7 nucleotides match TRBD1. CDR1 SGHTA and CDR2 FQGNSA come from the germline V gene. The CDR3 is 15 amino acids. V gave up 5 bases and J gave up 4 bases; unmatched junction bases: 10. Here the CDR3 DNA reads TGTGCCAGCAGCCTCCAGGGACAGCTTATCACTGAAGCTTTCTTT. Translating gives CASSLQGQLITEAFF.

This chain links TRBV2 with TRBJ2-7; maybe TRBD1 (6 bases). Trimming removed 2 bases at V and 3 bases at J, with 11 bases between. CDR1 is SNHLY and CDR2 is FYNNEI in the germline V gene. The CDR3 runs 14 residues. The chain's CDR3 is CASSEQGILYEQYV. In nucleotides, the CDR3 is TGTGCCAGCAGTGAACAGGGGATACTCTACGAGCAGTACGTC.